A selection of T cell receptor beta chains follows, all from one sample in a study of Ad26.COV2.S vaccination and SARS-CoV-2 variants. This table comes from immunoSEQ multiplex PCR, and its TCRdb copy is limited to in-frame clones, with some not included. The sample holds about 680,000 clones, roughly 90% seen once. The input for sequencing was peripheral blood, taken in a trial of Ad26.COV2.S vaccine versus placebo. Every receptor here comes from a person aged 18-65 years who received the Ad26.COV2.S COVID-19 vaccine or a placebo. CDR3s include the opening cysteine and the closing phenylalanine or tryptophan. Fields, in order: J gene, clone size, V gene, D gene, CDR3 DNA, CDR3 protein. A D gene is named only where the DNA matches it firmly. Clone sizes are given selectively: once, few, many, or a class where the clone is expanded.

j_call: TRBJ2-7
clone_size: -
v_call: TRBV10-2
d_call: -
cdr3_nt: TGCGCCAGCTTGGGGGGAGTGGGAGAAGGCGAGCAGTACTTC
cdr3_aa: CASLGGVGEGEQYF

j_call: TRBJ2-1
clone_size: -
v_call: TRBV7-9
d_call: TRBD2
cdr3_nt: TGTGCCAGCAGCCCCCCCGGGACTAGCGGGAACAATGAGCAGTTCTTC
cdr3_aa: CASSPPGTSGNNEQFF

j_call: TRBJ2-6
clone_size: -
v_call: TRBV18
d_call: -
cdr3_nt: TGTGCCAGCTCACCTGGGACTGTTGGGGCCAACGTCCTGACTTTC
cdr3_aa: CASSPGTVGANVLTF

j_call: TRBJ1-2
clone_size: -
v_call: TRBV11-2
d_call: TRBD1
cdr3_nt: TGTGCCAGCAGCATCGGACAGGGGTCTGGCTACACCTTC
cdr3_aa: CASSIGQGSGYTF

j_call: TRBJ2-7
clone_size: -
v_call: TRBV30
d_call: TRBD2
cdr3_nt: TGTGCCTGGTCCAAGGGGAGGGAGGCAACGAGGGAGCAGTACTTC
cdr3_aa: CAWSKGREATREQYF

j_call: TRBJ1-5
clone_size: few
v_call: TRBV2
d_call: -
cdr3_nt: TGTGCCAGCACGGGGTTACATCAGCCCCAGCATTTT
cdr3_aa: CASTGLHQPQHF

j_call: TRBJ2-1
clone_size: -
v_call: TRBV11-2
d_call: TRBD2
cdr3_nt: TGTGCCAGCAGCTTAGAGGGACTAGCGGGAGAAAATGAGCAGTTCTTC
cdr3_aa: CASSLEGLAGENEQFF

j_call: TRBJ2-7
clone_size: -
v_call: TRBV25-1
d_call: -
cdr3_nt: TGTGCCAGCAGTGAAACGGGACGGGTCCCGAGAGAGCAGTACTTC
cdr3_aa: CASSETGRVPREQYF

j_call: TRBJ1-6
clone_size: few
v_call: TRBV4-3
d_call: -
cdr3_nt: TGCGCCAGCAGCCAAGATTTTCAACATTCACCCCTCCACTTT
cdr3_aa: CASSQDFQHSPLHF

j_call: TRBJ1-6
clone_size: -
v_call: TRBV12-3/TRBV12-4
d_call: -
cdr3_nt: TGTGCCAGTTCCAAGGGCGAGAATTCACCCCTCCACTTT
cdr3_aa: CASSKGENSPLHF

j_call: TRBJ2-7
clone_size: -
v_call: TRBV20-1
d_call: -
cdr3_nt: TGCAGTGCTAGTTCGCCCTCCTACGAGCAGTACTTC
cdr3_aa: CSASSPSYEQYF

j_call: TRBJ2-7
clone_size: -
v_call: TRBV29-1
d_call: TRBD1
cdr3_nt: TGCAGCGTTGTGACAGGGACGACCTACGAGCAGTACTTC
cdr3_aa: CSVVTGTTYEQYF

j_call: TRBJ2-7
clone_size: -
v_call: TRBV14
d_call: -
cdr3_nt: TGTGCCAGCAGCCACTCTGCCTACGAGCAGTACTTC
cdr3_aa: CASSHSAYEQYF

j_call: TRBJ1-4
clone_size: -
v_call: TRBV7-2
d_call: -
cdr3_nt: TGTGCCAGCAGCTCCTCAGTGGAGGAAAAACTGTTTTTT
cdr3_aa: CASSSSVEEKLFF

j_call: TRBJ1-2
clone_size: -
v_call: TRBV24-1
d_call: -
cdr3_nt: TGTGCCACCAGTGATGACGGGGCAGGGAATGGCTACACCTTC
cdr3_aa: CATSDDGAGNGYTF

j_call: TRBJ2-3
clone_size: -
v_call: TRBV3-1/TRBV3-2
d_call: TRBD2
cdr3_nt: TGTGCCAGCAGCCAAAATATTACTAGCGGGGATTGCACAGATACGCAGTATTTT
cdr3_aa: CASSQNITSGDCTDTQYF

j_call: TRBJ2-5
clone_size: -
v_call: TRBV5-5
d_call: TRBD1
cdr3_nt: TGTGCCAGCAGCTTCCCGACAGGGGGTTTAGAGACCCAGTACTTC
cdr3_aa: CASSFPTGGLETQYF

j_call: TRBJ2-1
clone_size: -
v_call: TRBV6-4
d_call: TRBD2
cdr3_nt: TGTGCCAGCAGTGACCTAGCGGGCTACAATGAGCAGTTCTTC
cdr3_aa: CASSDLAGYNEQFF

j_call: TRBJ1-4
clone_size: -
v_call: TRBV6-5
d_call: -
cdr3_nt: TGTGCCAGCAGTCCTCGTCGCCCGAATGAAAAACTGTTTTTT
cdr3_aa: CASSPRRPNEKLFF

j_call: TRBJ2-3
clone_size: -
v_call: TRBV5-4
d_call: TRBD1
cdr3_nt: TGTGCCAGCAGTAGGGACAGGGAGCGCACAGATACGCAGTATTTT
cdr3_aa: CASSRDRERTDTQYF

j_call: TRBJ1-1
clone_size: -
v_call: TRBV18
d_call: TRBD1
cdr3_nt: TGTGCCAGCTCACCTGACAGGGGGAACACTGAAGCTTTCTTT
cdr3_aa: CASSPDRGNTEAFF

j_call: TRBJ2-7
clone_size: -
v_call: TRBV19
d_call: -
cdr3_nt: TGTGCCAGTAAGGCGGAGAGCTCCTACGAGCAGTACTTC
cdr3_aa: CASKAESSYEQYF

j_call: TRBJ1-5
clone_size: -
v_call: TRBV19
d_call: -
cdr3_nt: TGTGCCAGTAGTAACCCCCTCGGCGGATCTAATCAGCCCCAGCATTTT
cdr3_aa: CASSNPLGGSNQPQHF

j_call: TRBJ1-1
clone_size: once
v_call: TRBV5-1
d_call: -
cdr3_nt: TGCGCCAGCAGCCCCGGGGGGATGAACACTGAAGCTTTCTTT
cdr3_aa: CASSPGGMNTEAFF

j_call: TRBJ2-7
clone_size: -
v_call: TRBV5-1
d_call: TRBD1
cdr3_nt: TGCGCCAGCAGCTTACGGGGACAGGGGGCGTACGAGCAGTACTTC
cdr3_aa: CASSLRGQGAYEQYF

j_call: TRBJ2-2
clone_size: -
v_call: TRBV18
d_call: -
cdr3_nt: TGTGCCAGCTCACCGGCGGGACAGTCGAACACCGGGGAGCTGTTTTTT
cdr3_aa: CASSPAGQSNTGELFF

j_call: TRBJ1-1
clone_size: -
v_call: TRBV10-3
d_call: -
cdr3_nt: TGTGCCATCAGTGACGTGAACACTGAAGCTTTCTTT
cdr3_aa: CAISDVNTEAFF

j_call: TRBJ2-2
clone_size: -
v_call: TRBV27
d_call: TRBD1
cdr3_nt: TGTGCCAGCAGGAGACAGGGCGTAGGCACCGGGGAGCTGTTTTTT
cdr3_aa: CASRRQGVGTGELFF

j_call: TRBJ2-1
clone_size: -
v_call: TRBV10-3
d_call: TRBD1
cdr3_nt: TGTGCCATCAGTGAGTCGAAGGGGGCACGTTACAATGAGCAGTTCTTC
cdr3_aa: CAISESKGARYNEQFF

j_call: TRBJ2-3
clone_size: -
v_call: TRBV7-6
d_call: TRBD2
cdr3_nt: TGTGCCAGCAGCTGGACTAGCGGGAGGGGAAGCACAGATACGCAGTATTTT
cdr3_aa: CASSWTSGRGSTDTQYF

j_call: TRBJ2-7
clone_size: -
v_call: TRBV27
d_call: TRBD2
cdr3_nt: TGTGCCAGCAGTTTAGGGCGGGAGCGCTCCTACGAGCAGTACTTC
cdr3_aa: CASSLGRERSYEQYF

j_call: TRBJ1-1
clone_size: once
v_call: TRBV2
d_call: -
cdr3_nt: TGTGCCAGCTTCTTGCGCGGTATCACTGAAGCTTTCTTT
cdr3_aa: CASFLRGITEAFF